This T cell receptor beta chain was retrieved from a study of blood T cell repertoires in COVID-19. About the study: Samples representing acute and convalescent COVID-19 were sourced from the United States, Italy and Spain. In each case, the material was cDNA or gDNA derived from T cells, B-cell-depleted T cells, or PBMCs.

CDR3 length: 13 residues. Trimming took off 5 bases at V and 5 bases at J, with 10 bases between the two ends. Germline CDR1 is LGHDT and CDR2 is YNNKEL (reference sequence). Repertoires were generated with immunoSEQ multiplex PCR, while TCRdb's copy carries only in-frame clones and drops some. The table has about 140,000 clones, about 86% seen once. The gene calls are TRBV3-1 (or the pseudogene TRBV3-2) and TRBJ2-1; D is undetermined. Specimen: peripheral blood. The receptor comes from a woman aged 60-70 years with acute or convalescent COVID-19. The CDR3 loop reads CASSILVDNEQFF. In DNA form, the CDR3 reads TGTGCCAGCAGCATTCTAGTAGACAATGAGCAGTTCTTC.